This TCR beta chain was profiled in a study of T cells after yellow fever vaccination. Study information: Libraries from low-cell-number fractions were prepared with the SMART-Seq v4 Ultra Low Input RNA kit. Study-wide results and caveats: Most clones from primary vaccination were detected again post-booster (just over 95% CD4, about 88% CD8). Though it reached lower strength, the secondary response hit its peak faster, day 5 versus 15. A small share of clonotypes appeared in both CD4 and CD8 compartments.

The CDR3 extends over 16 amino acids. V was trimmed by 2 bases and J by 2 bases, leaving 10 bases between them. Germline V CDR1 and CDR2: SGHDN, FVKESK. Comments on this clonotype: What it recognizes is unknown.

MiXCR, run by TCRdb on the 5' RACE reads, gives a single entry per CDR3 protein. The sample has under 700,000 distinct CDR3 sequences, about 17% seen once. The sequences come from PBMCs, collected 5 days after the first yellow fever vaccination. V and J are TRBV14 and TRBJ2-6; D is uncertain. This clonotype originated in a man between 18 and 35 years old who received the YFV17D yellow fever vaccine. CDR3 in DNA: TGTGCCAGCAGCCAAAACCACCAACCTGGGGCCAACGTCCTGACTTTC. It yields the protein CASSQNHQPGANVLTF.